This TCR beta chain was captured by sequencing in a study of CD8+CD57+ T cells in acquired aplastic anemia. Study-level background: Sorted CD4+ and CD8+ cells yielded around 3.3 ug of DNA on average. Study observations and caveats: A set of about 28 CD8+ CDR3 sequences was shared between patients and controls, and these sequences appeared highly expressed in patients.

CDR3 and TCR beta VDJ profiling relied on genomic DNA as the template. TCRdb processed the reads anew with MiXCR; each CDR3 protein has one entry. The table includes hundreds of thousands of distinct CDR3 sequences, 65% to 75% detected once. Note on this clonotype: What it binds is not known. One junction end disagrees with the germline gene, perhaps due to a read error.

The germline V gene has CDR1 SQVTM and CDR2 ANQGSEA. This CDR3 has 14 amino acids. This chain links TRBV29-1 with TRBJ2-7, with TRBD2 as a possible D gene (5 bases). Sample: sorted CD4+, CD8+, or CD8+CD57+ T cells (not recorded which) from PBMCs. The clonotype originates from a human donor in good health, serving as a control. Written as DNA, the CDR3 is TGTGCCTGGTTATCTGGGGAGAGGTCCTACGAGCAGTACTTC. Amino acids: CAWLSGERSYEQYF.